One and the same sample provided the 25 T cell receptor beta chains below, sequenced in a study of cytotoxic CD8 clonotypes in ibrutinib-treated CLL. The data were produced by immunoSEQ multiplex PCR, yet TCRdb's version contains in-frame clones alone and is incomplete. The table has 35,000 to 45,000 clones, over 60% seen once; the top ten hold about 14%. The sample here was PBMCs, taken after 12 months of ibrutinib treatment. These receptors were obtained from a human donor with chronic lymphocytic leukemia.

This clone was detected a few times. The gene calls are TRBV30 and TRBJ1-2, with D uncertain. V lost 0 bases and J lost 4, with 9 bases in between. This CDR3 spans 13 amino acids. Germline loops: CDR1 GTSNPN, CDR2 SVGIG (reference sequence). The CDR3 DNA follows: TGTGCCTGGAGTGTTTCCCTAACCTATGGCTACACCTTC. This gives the protein CAWSVSLTYGYTF.

This clone was counted between two and nine times. The chain links TRBV6-4 to TRBJ2-3; TRBD2 agrees at 11 bases. The length of the CDR3 is 14 residues. CDR1 MRHNA and CDR2 SNTAGT come from the germline V gene. V lost 4 bases to trimming and J lost 4 bases; unmatched junction nucleotides: 1. CDR3: CASSVAGGPDTQYF. CDR3 bases: TGTGCCAGCAGTGTAGCGGGAGGGCCAGATACGCAGTATTTT.

This chain links TRBV18 with TRBJ1-5, with 8 bases matching TRBD1. The germline V gene encodes CDR1 KGHSH and CDR2 LQKENI. After removal of 6 bases from V and 6 bases from J, the junction contained 7 bases not matched to a gene. CDR3 length: 14 residues. The CDR3 nucleotides read TGTGCCAGCTCCCAGGGGGCGCAAGGTCAGCCCCAGCATTTT. The encoded protein is CASSQGAQGQPQHF. Combining the CDR3 with reference TRBV18 and TRBJ1-5 gives the whole variable domain NAGVMQNPRHLVRRRGQEARLRCSPMKGHSHVYWYRQLPEEGLKFMVYLQKENIIDESGMPKERFSAEFPKEGPSILRIQQVVRGDSAAYFCASSQGAQGQPQHFGDGTRLSIL.

V and J are TRBV7-2 and TRBJ2-5; TRBD2 aligns across 7 bases. V lost 2 bases and J lost 5; bases outside the gene matches: 2. The germline CDR1 and CDR2 sequences are SGHTA and FQGNSA. This CDR3 has 13 residues. The CDR3 spells CASSLLSGETQYF. For the CDR3, the DNA is TGTGCCAGCAGCTTACTTAGCGGGGAGACCCAGTACTTC.

The chain links TRBV27 to TRBJ2-1; 7 bases match TRBD2. The CDR3 sequence is 15 residues long. Looked up from germline, CDR1 is MNHEY and CDR2 is SMNVEV (reference sequence). V gave up 1 base and J gave up 9 bases; unmatched junction bases: 9. The CDR3 reads CASSLYGGGLIEQFF. In DNA, the CDR3 is TGTGCCAGCAGTTTATACGGGGGAGGGCTAATTGAGCAGTTCTTC.

This chain uses TRBV27 with TRBJ2-2; 9 bases align to TRBD2. Germline V gives CDR1 MNHEY, CDR2 SMNVEV (reference sequence). CDR3 length: 15 amino acids. With 7 bases clipped from V and 0 bases from J, the junction kept 3 bases outside the gene matches. The DNA of the CDR3 is TGTGCCAGCACCCGGACTAGCGCGAACACCGGGGAGCTGTTTTTT. Translation gives CASTRTSANTGELFF.

The rearrangement joins TRBV19 to TRBJ1-1; D is possibly TRBD1 (5 bases). Looked up from germline, CDR1 is LNHDA and CDR2 is SQIVND (reference sequence). The CDR3 loop spans 13 amino acids. Trimming took off 6 bases at V and 3 bases at J, with 11 bases between the two ends. CDR3 coding DNA: TGTGCCAGTAGGAGTAGACAGTACACTGAAGCTTTCTTT. Protein sequence: CASRSRQYTEAFF.

This clone showed up just once. The rearrangement uses TRBV21-1 and TRBJ2-7; the table gives TRBD2 as D, unverified against the DNA. TRBV21-1 is noted as a pseudogene. This CDR3 spans 16 amino acids. The CDR3 region has the DNA TGTGCCAGCAGCCCCCGCTCGGGGGGTGCCCCCTACGAGCAGTACTTC. Protein product: CASSPRSGGAPYEQYF.

The sample holds one count of this clone. The chain joins TRBV11-3 to TRBJ1-2; D remains unclear. V dropped 4 bases and J dropped 9 bases, with 15 bases sitting between them. The length of the CDR3 is 13 residues. Germline V lookup: CDR1 SGHNT, CDR2 YENEEA. The CDR3 is CASSSGRGNRYTF. The CDR3, as DNA: TGTGCCAGCAGCTCCGGGCGTGGGAATCGCTACACCTTC.

V is TRBV29-1 and J is TRBJ2-3; D possibly corresponds to TRBD1 (5 bases). CDR1 and CDR2 (germline): SQVTM, ANQGSEA. The CDR3 runs 13 residues. Trimming took 1 base from V and 4 from J, leaving 9 bases between them. This chain's CDR3 is CSVEAGLPDTQYF. In DNA form, the CDR3 reads TGCAGCGTTGAAGCAGGGTTACCAGATACGCAGTATTTT.

This clone has more than one count but fewer than ten. This chain joins TRBV30 and TRBJ1-2, with D unclear. Trimming took off 2 bases at V and 3 bases at J, with 7 bases between the two ends. Germline V CDR1 and CDR2: GTSNPN, SVGIG (reference sequence). The CDR3 is made up of 12 amino acids. CDR3 nucleotide sequence: TGTGCCTGGAGTCCAGGCGACTATGGCTACACCTTC. Its translation is CAWSPGDYGYTF.

The chain joins TRBV5-1 to TRBJ2-7; TRBD1 agrees at 9 bases. V was clipped by 4 bases and J by 5 bases; unmatched bases: 13. The CDR3 has 16 residues. In germline, CDR1 is SGHRS, CDR2 YFSETQ. The CDR3 here is CASSGDAGTGYHEQYF. DNA for the CDR3: TGCGCCAGCAGCGGAGACGCCGGGACAGGGTATCACGAGCAGTACTTC.

The chain couples TRBV9 to TRBJ2-1; TRBD2 agrees at 9 bases. Per the germline V gene, CDR1 is SGDLS and CDR2 is YYNGEE. V was pared by 0 bases and J by 8 bases, with 6 bases of the junction left unmatched. The CDR3 loop spans 15 amino acids. CDR3 protein: CASSVAGLASDEQFF. The CDR3 DNA is TGTGCCAGCAGCGTAGCTGGACTAGCGTCGGATGAGCAGTTCTTC.

This clone appeared a few times. The chain is built from TRBV6-4 and TRBJ2-2; a weak D match, TRBD2 (5 bases). Trimming removed 0 bases at V and 4 bases at J, with 9 bases between. Germline values: CDR1 MRHNA, CDR2 SNTAGT. The CDR3 covers 15 residues. The CDR3 bases are TGTGCCAGCAGTGACTCAGAGGACTCCACCGGGGAGCTGTTTTTT. Translated, it gives CASSDSEDSTGELFF.

This rearrangement joins TRBV19 to TRBJ2-5; 12 nucleotides agree with TRBD2. CDR3 size: 16 residues. Germline trimming cut 4 bases from V and 2 bases from J; bases unmatched to any gene: 5. The germline CDR1 and CDR2 sequences are LNHDA and SQIVND (reference sequence). The CDR3 sequence: CASSTRLAGAQETQYF. Written as DNA, the CDR3 is TGTGCCAGTAGTACCCGACTAGCGGGAGCTCAAGAGACCCAGTACTTC.

The chain couples TRBV7-2 to TRBJ2-7, with D unclear. V was pared by 5 bases and J by 0 bases, with 2 bases between. The germline CDR1 and CDR2 sequences are SGHTA and FQGNSA. The CDR3 is 11 residues long. As DNA, the CDR3 is TGTGCCAGCAGCCGCTCCTACGAGCAGTACTTC. This gives the protein CASSRSYEQYF.

The rearrangement uses TRBV29-1 and TRBJ1-1; D is undetermined. From germline, CDR1 is SQVTM and CDR2 ANQGSEA. Trimming removed 0 bases from V and 11 bases from J, with 19 bases in between. The CDR3 has 14 amino acids. For the CDR3, the DNA is TGCAGCGTTGAAGATCCGCCGGATTCCCAGGCCGCTTTCTTT. Protein product: CSVEDPPDSQAAFF. The whole variable domain, remainder taken from reference TRBV29-1 and TRBJ1-1, is SAVISQKPSRDICQRGTSLTIQCQVDSQVTMMFWYRQQPGQSLTLIATANQGSEATYESGFVIDKFPISRPNLTFSTLTVSNMSPEDSSIYLCSVEDPPDSQAAFFGQGTRLTVV.

V gene TRBV5-6 combines with J gene TRBJ1-2; 7 positions agree with TRBD1. CDR1 is SGHDT and CDR2 is YYEEEE in the germline V gene. With 0 bases clipped from V and 4 bases from J, the junction kept 6 bases outside the gene matches. CDR3 length: 15 amino acids. The CDR3 here is CASSLGAGGPYGYTF. The DNA for the CDR3 is TGTGCCAGCAGCTTGGGGGCAGGGGGTCCCTATGGCTACACCTTC.

V and J are TRBV7-8 and TRBJ2-7, with D perhaps assigned TRBD1 or TRBD2 (6 bases each). This CDR3 has 16 amino acids. Trimming took 3 bases from V and 6 from J, leaving 21 bases between them. Germline V lookup: CDR1 SGHVS, CDR2 FQNEAQ. CDR3 sequence: CASSFGGTPSSREQYF. CDR3 DNA: TGTGCCAGCAGCTTCGGAGGGACACCCTCGTCGCGCGAGCAGTACTTC. Using reference TRBV7-8 and TRBJ2-7 for the parts outside the CDR3, the full variable domain is GAGVSQSPRYKVAKRGQDVALRCDPISGHVSLFWYQQALGQGPEFLTYFQNEAQLDKSGLPSDRFFAERPEGSVSTLKIQRTQQEDSAVYLCASSFGGTPSSREQYFGPGTRLTVT.

This clone was observed a few times. The CDR3 spells CASRRDTEAFF. CDR3 coding DNA: TGCGCCAGTCGGAGGGACACTGAAGCTTTCTTT. The V gene is TRBV10-2, the J gene TRBJ1-1, with D hard to call. V lost 9 bases, J lost 3 bases, and 8 bases lay in between. There are 11 residues in the CDR3. Germline V gene sequence: CDR1 WSHSY, CDR2 SAAADI.

The CDR3, as DNA: TGTGCCAGCAGGCTAAGCGGGTCCTCTCACGAGCAGTACTTC. Its translation: CASRLSGSSHEQYF. The rearrangement joins TRBV2 to TRBJ2-7, with D possibly TRBD2 on 6 matching bases. The CDR3 sequence is 14 residues long. The germline V and J ends were trimmed by 6 bases and 5 bases, with 17 bases remaining between them. CDR1 and CDR2 from the germline V gene are SNHLY and FYNNEI.

The CDR3 protein is CASSLSPESYNEQFF. Written as DNA, the CDR3 is TGTGCCAGCAGTTTATCACCCGAATCCTACAATGAGCAGTTCTTC. The chain uses TRBV27 and TRBJ2-1; D is unclear. Germline CDR1 and CDR2: MNHEY and SMNVEV (reference sequence). This CDR3 region has 15 residues. Trimming removed 0 bases from V and 1 base from J, with 7 bases in between.

This sequence joins TRBV19 and TRBJ2-2; D might be TRBD2 (6 bases). Germline V gives CDR1 LNHDA, CDR2 SQIVND (reference sequence). The CDR3 spans 16 residues. Trimming took 7 bases from V and 6 from J, leaving 21 bases between them. CDR3 loop: CASKGRQELLAGELFF. The CDR3 region has the DNA TGTGCCAGTAAGGGGAGGCAGGAGTTGCTAGCCGGGGAGCTGTTTTTT.

This chain connects TRBV2 to TRBJ1-4; TRBD1 matches at 8 bases. Germline V gives CDR1 SNHLY, CDR2 FYNNEI. The CDR3 totals 14 residues. J lost 5 bases, V lost 7 bases, and 6 bases had no gene match. The CDR3 reads CASISGTGNEKLFF. Written as DNA, the CDR3 is TGTGCCAGCATCTCCGGGACAGGAAATGAAAAACTGTTTTTT. The variable domain in full, with the rest retrieved from reference TRBV2 and TRBJ1-4, is EPEVTQTPSHQVTQMGQEVILRCVPISNHLYFYWYRQILGQKVEFLVSFYNNEISEKSEIFDDQFSVERPDGSNFTLKIRSTKLEDSAMYFCASISGTGNEKLFFGSGTQLSVL.

This chain joins TRBV5-4 and TRBJ2-5; D perhaps matches TRBD2 (6 bases). The CDR3 covers 15 residues. V was shortened by 2 bases and J by 7 bases, with 18 bases between the two germline ends. CDR1 and CDR2 (germline): SGHNT, YYREEE (reference sequence). This CDR3 is CASSLMSGPAGTQYF. In DNA form, the CDR3 reads TGTGCCAGCAGCTTAATGAGCGGGCCGGCGGGGACCCAGTACTTC.